This T cell receptor (beta chain) was sequenced in a study of PD-L1 blockade in urothelial cancer. Study as a whole: Administration of atezolizumab to patients began at some point between 2013 and 2014, at 1,200 mg intravenously every 3 weeks. A median of roughly 150,000 T cells was found in the blood samples.

Trimming at V came to 1 base and at J to 3 bases, leaving 2 bases not matched to a gene. This CDR3 spans 15 amino acids. CDR1 and CDR2 (germline): SGHTA, FQGNSA. TCRdb keeps only in-frame clones here, not all; method: immunoSEQ multiplex PCR. The sample lists more than 65,000 clones, about nine tenths occurring once. This clone was counted only a few times. Sequences were derived from PBMCs, sampled around atezolizumab (anti-PD-L1) treatment. The receptor was derived from a woman aged 70-85 years with urothelial cancer. The V call is TRBV7-2, the J call TRBJ2-1; TRBD2 agrees at 8 bases. The CDR3 DNA sequence: TGTGCCAGCAGCTTAGATCTAGCGGGCTACAATGAGCAGTTCTTC. This translates into CASSLDLAGYNEQFF.